These T cell receptor beta chains were read from a single sample in a study of shared clonotypes between healthy human individuals. The table came from immunoSEQ multiplex PCR; TCRdb's copy has only in-frame clones and leaves some out. The table shows about 2 million clones, with about 95% occurring only once. The sample consisted of naive CD4+ T cells sorted from blood. The origin of the receptors is a young man in good health. Both conserved end residues are part of each CDR3. D genes are given only for firm matches.

V gene: TRBV6-6; D gene: TRBD1; J gene: TRBJ2-7; CDR3 protein: CASSGPGQMTYEQYF; CDR3 DNA: TGTGCCAGCAGTGGACCGGGACAGATGACCTACGAGCAGTACTTC
V gene: TRBV5-1; D gene: NA; J gene: TRBJ2-5; CDR3 protein: CASSLPLRDALQETQYF; CDR3 DNA: TGCGCCAGCAGCTTGCCCCTCCGGGACGCGCTACAAGAGACCCAGTACTTC
V gene: TRBV6-5; D gene: NA; J gene: TRBJ1-5; CDR3 protein: CASSQGLGQPQHF; CDR3 DNA: TGTGCCAGCAGTCAGGGTCTGGGTCAGCCCCAGCATTTT
V gene: TRBV5-1; D gene: TRBD2; J gene: TRBJ2-3; CDR3 protein: CASSPPLAGGTDTQYF; CDR3 DNA: TGCGCCAGCAGCCCCCCCCTAGCGGGGGGCACAGATACGCAGTATTTT
V gene: TRBV5-4; D gene: NA; J gene: TRBJ1-6; CDR3 protein: CASSARTVASSYNSPLHF; CDR3 DNA: TGTGCCAGCAGCGCCCGGACAGTGGCGAGCTCCTATAATTCACCCCTCCACTTT
V gene: TRBV6-5; D gene: NA; J gene: TRBJ1-3; CDR3 protein: CASSSGTLGGNTIYF; CDR3 DNA: TGTGCCAGCAGTTCCGGGACGCTGGGAGGAAACACCATATATTTT
V gene: TRBV9; D gene: TRBD2; J gene: TRBJ2-3; CDR3 protein: CASSVTSGRAGTDTQYF; CDR3 DNA: TGTGCCAGCAGCGTGACTAGCGGGAGGGCGGGCACAGATACGCAGTATTTT
V gene: TRBV5-4; D gene: NA; J gene: TRBJ1-6; CDR3 protein: CASSRGRDSNSPLHF; CDR3 DNA: TGTGCCAGCAGCCGCGGTCGAGACAGTAATTCACCCCTCCACTTT
V gene: TRBV6-6; D gene: NA; J gene: TRBJ1-5; CDR3 protein: CASSYELAPQPQHF; CDR3 DNA: TGTGCCAGCAGTTACGAGTTGGCACCTCAGCCCCAGCATTTT
V gene: TRBV11-2; D gene: TRBD1; J gene: TRBJ2-2; CDR3 protein: CASSWGTDIAGELFF; CDR3 DNA: TGTGCCAGCAGCTGGGGGACAGATATCGCCGGGGAGCTGTTTTTT